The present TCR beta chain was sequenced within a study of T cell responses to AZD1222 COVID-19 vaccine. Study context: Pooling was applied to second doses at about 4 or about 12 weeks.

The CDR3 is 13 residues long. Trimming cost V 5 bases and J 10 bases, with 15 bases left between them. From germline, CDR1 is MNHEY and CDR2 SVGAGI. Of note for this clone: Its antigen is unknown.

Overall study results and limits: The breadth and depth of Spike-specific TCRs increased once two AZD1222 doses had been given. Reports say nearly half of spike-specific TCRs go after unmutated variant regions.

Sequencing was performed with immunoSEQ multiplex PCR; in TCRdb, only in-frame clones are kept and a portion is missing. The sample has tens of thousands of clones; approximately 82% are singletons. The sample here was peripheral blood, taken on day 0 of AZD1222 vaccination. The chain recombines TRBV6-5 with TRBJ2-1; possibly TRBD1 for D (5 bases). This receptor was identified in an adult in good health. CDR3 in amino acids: CASSPRSRAEQFF. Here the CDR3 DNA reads TGTGCCAGCAGTCCCAGGTCCAGGGCCGAGCAGTTCTTC.